One sample yielded the 14 T cell receptor beta chains listed below, sequenced in a study of blood T cell repertoires in COVID-19. Sequencing used immunoSEQ multiplex PCR; TCRdb keeps in-frame clones, though not all of them. The profile covers around 400,000 clones, with more than 75% appearing a single time and roughly 2.1% taken by the ten largest. Material: peripheral blood. Every receptor here comes from a woman aged 60 to 75 with COVID-19, enrolled during active disease.

The chain combines TRBV7-9 with TRBJ1-1; 9 bases match TRBD1. J lost 5 bases, V lost 5 bases, and 12 bases had no gene match. In germline, CDR1 is SEHNR, CDR2 FQNEAQ (reference sequence). The CDR3 has 16 amino acids. CDR3 amino acids: CASSPTAGTGLTEAFF. CDR3 nucleotides: TGTGCCAGCAGCCCGACCGCCGGGACAGGGTTGACTGAAGCTTTCTTT.

V is TRBV29-1 and J is TRBJ2-7; D gene unclear. Germline V gene sequence: CDR1 SQVTM, CDR2 ANQGSEA. Trimming cost V 4 bases and J 0 bases, with 10 bases left between them. The CDR3 sequence is 13 residues long. For the CDR3, the DNA is TGCAGCGTTGTCAGGCTGAGCTCCTACGAGCAGTACTTC. It is translated as CSVVRLSSYEQYF.

The V call is TRBV5-1, the J call TRBJ2-1, with D uncertain. Looked up from germline, CDR1 is SGHRS and CDR2 is YFSETQ. The CDR3 runs 15 residues. V dropped 5 bases and J dropped 2 bases, with 14 bases sitting between them. CDR3 amino acids: CASRTTTATYNEQFF. The CDR3 nucleotides are TGCGCCAGCAGGACGACAACAGCTACCTACAATGAGCAGTTCTTC.

This clone was observed once. The chain couples TRBV5-3 to TRBJ2-1; D unclear. TRBV5-3 is an ORF for which the function is uncertain. V gave up 0 bases and J gave up 3 bases, with 4 bases separating them. This CDR3 has 13 amino acids. CDR3 nucleotide sequence: TGTGCCAGAAGCTTGGTGTACTACAATGAGCAGTTCTTC. Protein: CARSLVYYNEQFF.

The J gene is TRBJ1-4, the V gene TRBV9; 9 nucleotides agree with TRBD1. Germline lookup yields CDR1 SGDLS and CDR2 YYNGEE. This CDR3 contains 15 residues. V trimming: 3 bases; J trimming: 8 bases; junction bases outside the gene matches: 8. In nucleotides, the CDR3 is TGTGCCAGCAGCGCAGAGGGACAGGGCCGGGAAAAACTGTTTTTT. As protein: CASSAEGQGREKLFF. The entire variable domain, with the rest obtained from reference TRBV9 and TRBJ1-4, is as follows: DSGVTQTPKHLITATGQRVTLRCSPRSGDLSVYWYQQSLDQGLQFLIQYYNGEERAKGNILERFSAQQFPDLHSELNLSSLELGDSALYFCASSAEGQGREKLFFGSGTQLSVL.

The chain is built from TRBV6-4 and TRBJ1-6; weak D call: TRBD1 (6 bases). V shed 4 bases and J shed 5 bases, with 12 bases lying between them. CDR3 size: 15 residues. Germline loops: CDR1 MRHNA, CDR2 SNTAGT. As DNA, the CDR3 is TGTGCCAGCAGTGCCCAGGGGTTTAATAATTCACCCCTCCACTTT. As protein: CASSAQGFNNSPLHF.

This clone was observed once. The chain carries TRBV11-2 and TRBJ1-2; TRBD1 might be the D (5 bases). Germline V lookup: CDR1 SGHAT, CDR2 FQNNGV. The CDR3 sequence is 14 residues long. V lost 1 base and J lost 0, with 6 bases in between. This CDR3 reads CASSLGGANYGYTF. The DNA for the CDR3 is TGTGCCAGCAGCTTAGGGGGGGCTAACTATGGCTACACCTTC.

This chain links TRBV27 with TRBJ2-2; 7 positions match TRBD1. The CDR3 extends over 17 amino acids. CDR1 and CDR2 from the germline V gene are MNHEY and SMNVEV (reference sequence). Germline trimming cut 5 bases from V and 4 bases from J; bases unmatched to any gene: 13. The CDR3 nucleotides are TGTGCCAGCAGTGGAGGACAGGCAGAATGGCGCACCGGGGAGCTGTTTTTT. Residues: CASSGGQAEWRTGELFF.

This clone was detected a few times. The chain couples TRBV2 to TRBJ2-2, with 9 positions matching TRBD2. V lost 2 bases and J lost 4; bases outside the gene matches: 5. Germline assignment: CDR1 SNHLY and CDR2 FYNNEI. The CDR3 totals 16 residues. The DNA for the CDR3 is TGTGCCAGCAGTGAATCCAGCGGGGGGATCACCGGGGAGCTGTTTTTT. Translation gives CASSESSGGITGELFF. The full variable domain, in which reference TRBV2 and TRBJ2-2 provide the parts outside the CDR3, is EPEVTQTPSHQVTQMGQEVILRCVPISNHLYFYWYRQILGQKVEFLVSFYNNEISEKSEIFDDQFSVERPDGSNFTLKIRSTKLEDSAMYFCASSESSGGITGELFFGEGSRLTVL.

V and J are TRBV2 and TRBJ2-5, with 8 bases aligning to TRBD2. The CDR3 runs to 15 residues. With V trimmed by 2 bases and J by 2 bases, 4 bases remained unmatched. Germline V gene lookup returns CDR1 SNHLY and CDR2 FYNNEI. CDR3 nucleotide sequence: TGTGCCAGCAGTGAAATCCGGGGGGGTCAAGAGACCCAGTACTTC. As protein: CASSEIRGGQETQYF.

The rearrangement links TRBV11-2 to TRBJ1-1; no reliable D call. Germline-derived CDR1 and CDR2 are SGHAT and FQNNGV. Trimming shortened V by 3 bases and J by 0 bases, and 14 bases separated the two germline ends. The CDR3 is made up of 16 amino acids. This chain's CDR3 is CASSLGRWALNTEAFF. The CDR3 region has the DNA TGTGCCAGCAGCTTGGGGAGATGGGCCTTGAACACTGAAGCTTTCTTT.

As regards this clone: Distinct nucleotide sequences in the sample also encode this CDR3. The chain combines TRBV7-8 with TRBJ1-2; D is undetermined. The V and J ends lost 1 base and 1 base respectively, with 7 bases between them. The CDR3 totals 14 residues. Germline CDR1 and CDR2: SGHVS and FQNEAQ. The CDR3 coding sequence is TGTGCCAGCAGCTTAGTTGGGCATAACTATGGCTACACCTTC. As protein: CASSLVGHNYGYTF.

The rearrangement joins TRBV2 to TRBJ2-7; perhaps TRBD1 as D (6 bases). Germline V gene sequence: CDR1 SNHLY, CDR2 FYNNEI. V lost 2 bases and J 6 bases, leaving 14 bases between the germline ends. This CDR3 comprises 14 residues. In DNA, the CDR3 is TGTGCCAGCAGTGAACAGGGGACCCTCGGCGAGCAGTACTTC. Its protein product is CASSEQGTLGEQYF.

The chain recombines TRBV7-6 with TRBJ1-1; perhaps TRBD1 as D (6 bases). This CDR3 comprises 15 residues. CDR1 is SGHVS and CDR2 is FNYEAQ in the germline V gene. V lost 0 bases, J lost 6 bases, and 14 bases lay in between. The CDR3 nucleotides are TGTGCCAGCAGCTTAGCGAGACAGGAGGTCGCTGAAGCTTTCTTT. Translation gives CASSLARQEVAEAFF. Together with reference TRBV7-6 and TRBJ1-1, the CDR3 gives the full variable domain: GAGVSQSPRYKVTKRGQDVALRCDPISGHVSLYWYRQALGQGPEFLTYFNYEAQQDKSGLPNDRFSAERPEGSISTLTIQRTEQRDSAMYRCASSLARQEVAEAFFGQGTRLTVV.